The 28 T cell receptor beta chains below come from one sample, sequenced in a study of blood T cell repertoires in COVID-19. TCRdb's copy holds only in-frame clones and misses some; the assay was immunoSEQ multiplex PCR. The sample lists about 43,000 clones, roughly 82% occurring once. Sequencing input: peripheral blood. These receptors all stem from an older woman with acute or convalescent COVID-19.

CDR3 sequence (DNA): TGTGCCAGTAGTATAACCCAGATCACTGAAGCTTTCTTT. Its translation is CASSITQITEAFF. J is TRBJ1-1 and V is TRBV19; D remains ambiguous. The CDR3 is made up of 13 amino acids. Trimming pared 2 bases from V and 4 bases from J, leaving 8 bases between. Per germline, CDR1 LNHDA and CDR2 SQIVND (reference sequence). Full variable domain (outside the CDR3, taken from reference TRBV19 and TRBJ1-1): DGGITQSPKYLFRKEGQNVTLSCEQNLNHDAMYWYRQDPGQGLRLIYYSQIVNDFQKGDIAEGYSVSREKKESFPLTVTSAQKNPTAFYLCASSITQITEAFFGQGTRLTVV.

The chain joins TRBV12-3 or TRBV12-4 to TRBJ1-4; 7 bases agree with TRBD1. The V gene end was trimmed by 6 bases and the J gene end by 5 bases; junction bases not matched to a gene: 3. The CDR3 sequence is 13 residues long. The CDR3 region is CASRKTGNEKLFF. The CDR3 nucleotides are TGTGCCAGCAGAAAGACAGGGAATGAAAAACTGTTTTTT.

The V call is TRBV19, the J call TRBJ1-2, with unresolved D. Trimming took 6 bases from V and 5 from J, leaving 10 bases between them. This CDR3 is 12 amino acids long. Germline CDR1 and CDR2: LNHDA and SQIVND (reference sequence). The CDR3 region is CASRLPVYGYTF. As DNA, the CDR3 is TGTGCCAGTAGACTGCCCGTTTATGGCTACACCTTC.

V gene TRBV14 combines with J gene TRBJ1-6, with a tentative D call TRBD1 (5 bases). Trimming left V 1 base short and J 8 bases short, with 12 bases between. The CDR3 consists of 15 residues. From germline, CDR1 is SGHDN and CDR2 FVKESK. The CDR3 is CASSQVGKGYSPLHF. CDR3 nucleotides: TGTGCCAGCAGCCAAGTGGGGAAGGGGTATTCACCCCTCCACTTT.

This chain uses TRBV7-2 with TRBJ2-7; 10 bases fit TRBD1. This CDR3 spans 15 amino acids. Unmatched junction bases numbered 9, after V lost 5 bases and J lost 5 bases. Germline lookup yields CDR1 SGHTA and CDR2 FQGNSA. CDR3 sequence (DNA): TGTGCCAGCAGCAACCCGGGACAGGGGAACCACGAGCAGTACTTC. Protein: CASSNPGQGNHEQYF.

The chain employs TRBV19 and TRBJ1-1, with unresolved D. This CDR3 region has 13 residues. The V end lost 8 bases, the J end lost 1 base, and 11 bases lay between the germline ends. CDR1 LNHDA and CDR2 SQIVND come from the germline V gene (reference sequence). The CDR3: CASRGLKNTEAFF. As DNA, the CDR3 is TGTGCCAGTCGAGGTTTAAAGAACACTGAAGCTTTCTTT.

Only one count was recorded for this clone. For the CDR3, the DNA is TGTGCCAGCAGCGCAGACAGGGGAAGCTACACCTTC. Encoded protein: CASSADRGSYTF. The chain links TRBV9 to TRBJ1-2; TRBD1 agrees at 8 bases. Germline V lookup: CDR1 SGDLS, CDR2 YYNGEE. Trimming at V came to 3 bases and at J to 9 bases, leaving 4 bases not matched to a gene. The CDR3 totals 12 residues.

The chain links TRBV7-2 to TRBJ1-3; 7 bases line up with TRBD1. Germline V CDR1 and CDR2: SGHTA, FQGNSA. The CDR3 has 13 amino acids. The J segment lost 4 bases and the V segment lost 4 bases, leaving 1 base of the junction unmatched. The CDR3 reads CASSWGQGNTIYF. CDR3 bases: TGTGCCAGCAGCTGGGGACAGGGAAACACCATATATTTT.

The J gene is TRBJ2-5, the V gene TRBV6-1; D is perhaps TRBD2 (5 bases). This CDR3 spans 15 amino acids. Germline CDR1 is MNHNS and CDR2 is SASEGT. Trimming removed 3 bases from V and 0 bases from J, with 11 bases in between. In DNA form, the CDR3 reads TGTGCCAGCAGTGACCGGGGTCAGTACCAAGAGACCCAGTACTTC. Its translation: CASSDRGQYQETQYF.

The chain is built from TRBV11-2 and TRBJ2-7; TRBD2 agrees at 7 bases. This CDR3 region has 13 residues. V lost 7 bases to trimming and J lost 3 bases; unmatched junction nucleotides: 6. Germline V gene data show CDR1 as SGHAT and CDR2 as FQNNGV. As DNA, the CDR3 is TGTGCCAGCAATCTGGGAGGGAGCTACGAGCAGTACTTC. As protein: CASNLGGSYEQYF.

This rearrangement joins TRBV10-1 to TRBJ1-6; D not resolved. The germline V gene has CDR1 WNHNN and CDR2 SYGVQD (reference sequence). The length of the CDR3 is 13 residues. With 3 bases removed from V and 7 bases from J, the gap between germline ends came to 7 bases. The CDR3 nucleotides read TGCGCCAGCAGTGATGGCGGAAATTCACCCCTCCACTTT. Encoded protein: CASSDGGNSPLHF.

This clone occurred once. The rearrangement links TRBV18 to TRBJ2-2, with TRBD1 matching 9 bases. The CDR3 spans 14 residues. The J segment lost 5 bases and the V segment lost 4 bases, leaving 2 bases of the junction unmatched. Germline V CDR1 and CDR2: KGHSH, LQKENI. CDR3 protein: CASSLGQGTGELFF. In DNA form, the CDR3 reads TGTGCCAGCTCACTTGGACAGGGGACCGGGGAGCTGTTTTTT.

Only one count was recorded for this clone. The chain's CDR3 is CASSSPPGGVYTDTQYF. The DNA of the CDR3 is TGTGCCAGCAGCTCCCCCCCTGGCGGGGTTTACACAGATACGCAGTATTTT. V usage is TRBV9 and J usage is TRBJ2-3; D is possibly TRBD2 (6 bases). Trimming cost V 4 bases and J 2 bases, with 20 bases left between them. Germline V gene lookup returns CDR1 SGDLS and CDR2 YYNGEE. CDR3 length: 17 amino acids.

The rearrangement links TRBV24-1 to TRBJ2-1, with a weak D call TRBD1 (5 bases). Per germline, CDR1 KGHDR and CDR2 SFDVKD. The CDR3 extends over 16 amino acids. V was trimmed by 4 bases and J by 9 bases, leaving 21 bases between them. In nucleotides, the CDR3 is TGTGCCACCAGTGAAAACAGGCCTTTTACAAGTAGTGAGCAGTTCTTC. Its protein product is CATSENRPFTSSEQFF.

The chain links TRBV15 to TRBJ1-4, with 7 bases identical to TRBD1. Unmatched junction bases numbered 12, after V lost 1 base and J lost 4 bases. The CDR3 is 18 amino acids. Germline V lookup: CDR1 LNHNV, CDR2 YYDKDF (reference sequence). The CDR3 reads CATSRGRREGAHNEKLFF. CDR3 nucleotides: TGTGCCACCAGCAGAGGACGGCGGGAGGGGGCACATAATGAAAAACTGTTTTTT.

This clone came up once. The chain joins TRBV27 to TRBJ2-7; no definite D call. The CDR3 totals 13 residues. Trimming removed 0 bases from V and 5 bases from J, with 8 bases in between. CDR1 and CDR2 (germline): MNHEY, SMNVEV (reference sequence). CDR3: CASSLSGAHEQYF. Here the CDR3 DNA reads TGTGCCAGCAGTTTATCGGGCGCCCACGAGCAGTACTTC.

This chain uses TRBV10-2 with TRBJ2-3, with TRBD1 matching over 7 bases. Germline V CDR1 and CDR2: WSHSY, SAAADI. The CDR3 loop spans 15 amino acids. The J segment lost 3 bases and the V segment lost 7 bases, leaving 10 bases of the junction unmatched. DNA for the CDR3: TGCGCCAGCAAAGAAACGGGACAGCTTACAGATACGCAGTATTTT. It encodes CASKETGQLTDTQYF.

This chain links TRBV7-2 with TRBJ1-2; 8 nucleotides match TRBD1. From germline, CDR1 is SGHTA and CDR2 FQGNSA. The V and J ends lost 7 bases and 1 base, in that order; junction bases with no gene match: 8. This CDR3 spans 15 amino acids. In nucleotides, the CDR3 is TGTGCCAGCACCGAGCAGGGGGCGCTTAACTATGGCTACACCTTC. Amino acid sequence: CASTEQGALNYGYTF. Drawing the rest from reference TRBV7-2 and TRBJ1-2, the complete variable domain is GAGVSQSPSNKVTEKGKDVELRCDPISGHTALYWYRQSLGQGLEFLIYFQGNSAPDKSGLPSDRFSAERTGGSVSTLTIQRTQQEDSAVYLCASTEQGALNYGYTFGSGTRLTVV.

The rearrangement links TRBV7-9 to TRBJ1-3; TRBD1 agrees at 7 bases. The CDR3 sequence is 15 residues long. Per germline, CDR1 SEHNR and CDR2 FQNEAQ (reference sequence). The V gene end was trimmed by 0 bases and the J gene end by 3 bases; junction bases not matched to a gene: 2. The DNA of the CDR3 is TGTGCCAGCAGCTTAGCACAGGGGTATGGAAACACCATATATTTT. Its protein product is CASSLAQGYGNTIYF.

The chain recombines TRBV19 with TRBJ1-4; possibly TRBD1 for D (5 bases). Trimming took off 8 bases at V and 7 bases at J, with 17 bases between the two ends. CDR3 size: 14 residues. Germline-derived CDR1 and CDR2 are LNHDA and SQIVND (reference sequence). CDR3 nucleotide sequence: TGTGCCAGTGGGAAGAGGGGACTGGGTGAAAAACTGTTTTTT. Encoded protein: CASGKRGLGEKLFF.

This chain uses TRBV7-8 with TRBJ1-5; weak D call: TRBD1 (6 bases). Germline values: CDR1 SGHVS, CDR2 FQNEAQ. Trimming cost V 4 bases and J 6 bases, with 13 bases left between them. The CDR3 runs to 14 residues. The CDR3: CASSSGVISQPQHF. DNA of the CDR3: TGTGCCAGCAGCTCAGGGGTAATTAGTCAGCCCCAGCATTTT.

V and J are TRBV10-1 and TRBJ1-1; 8 positions match TRBD1. Unmatched junction bases numbered 10, after V lost 7 bases and J lost 6 bases. The CDR3 is 14 residues long. Germline lookup yields CDR1 WNHNN and CDR2 SYGVQD (reference sequence). The CDR3, as DNA: TGCGCCAGCAAGGACAGGGTGGGAACCCCTGAAGCTTTCTTT. Translated: CASKDRVGTPEAFF.

The V and J genes are TRBV18 and TRBJ2-1, with 8 bases that match TRBD2. The CDR3 totals 15 residues. Germline CDR1 reads KGHSH; CDR2 reads LQKENI. The V and J ends lost 3 bases and 4 bases, in that order; junction bases with no gene match: 5. The chain's CDR3 is CASSPGIAGYNEQFF. CDR3 DNA: TGTGCCAGCTCACCCGGGATAGCGGGGTACAATGAGCAGTTCTTC.

The chain couples TRBV7-2 to TRBJ2-6; TRBD2 matches at 7 bases. The ends lost 1 base at V and 0 bases at J; junction bases unmatched: 0. Germline V gene sequence: CDR1 SGHTA, CDR2 FQGNSA. The CDR3 length is 16 residues. The CDR3 DNA sequence: TGTGCCAGCAGCTTAGGGGGGGGCTCTGGGGCCAACGTCCTGACTTTC. The encoded protein is CASSLGGGSGANVLTF.

To note about this clone: Other DNA sequences from this sample encode an identical CDR3 as well. This chain uses TRBV7-3 with TRBJ2-7, with TRBD1 matching over 7 bases. CDR3 size: 14 residues. Germline V gives CDR1 SGHTA, CDR2 FQGTGA. J was trimmed by 3 bases and V by 1 base; bases with no gene match: 3. CDR3 bases: TGTGCCAGCAGCTTAAGCCCAGGGGGCTACGAGCAGTACTTC. This sequence encodes CASSLSPGGYEQYF. Filled out from reference TRBV7-3 and TRBJ2-7, the complete variable domain reads GAGVSQTPSNKVTEKGKYVELRCDPISGHTALYWYRQSLGQGPEFLIYFQGTGAADDSGLPNDRFFAVRPEGSVSTLKIQRTERGDSAVYLCASSLSPGGYEQYFGPGTRLTVT.

V and J are TRBV4-2 and TRBJ2-3; no reliable D call. V dropped 1 base and J dropped 6 bases, with 8 bases sitting between them. The CDR3 covers 13 residues. Per germline, CDR1 LGHNA and CDR2 YNFKEQ. The CDR3 DNA reads TGTGCCAGCAGCCAAGTGGTCGCGGATACGCAGTATTTT. Amino acids: CASSQVVADTQYF.

The rearrangement uses TRBV4-2 and TRBJ2-3; D not certain. V was shortened by 1 base and J by 5 bases, with 4 bases between the two germline ends. The germline V gene has CDR1 LGHNA and CDR2 YNFKEQ. CDR3 length equals 12 residues. The CDR3 DNA reads TGTGCCAGCAGCCAAGTTCTAGATACGCAGTATTTT. It is translated as CASSQVLDTQYF.

The chain employs TRBV27 and TRBJ1-5; D unclear. This CDR3 has 14 residues. Trimming took off 6 bases at V and 4 bases at J, with 13 bases between the two ends. CDR1 and CDR2 from the germline V gene are MNHEY and SMNVEV (reference sequence). This CDR3 reads CASRDGSLNQPQHF. CDR3 nucleotides: TGTGCCAGCAGAGACGGGTCGCTTAATCAGCCCCAGCATTTT.